The table lists the clone carrying this T cell receptor (beta chain) with a few counts. This sample was included in a study of regulatory T cells in long-lasting Graves disease. This CDR3 comprises 13 residues. V lost 10 bases, J lost 3 bases, and 16 bases lay in between. Germline-derived CDR1 and CDR2 are LNHDA and SQIVND (reference sequence). Arm-PCR of CDR3 regions and iRepertoire HTBI primers were used to build TCR beta libraries. One entry per CDR3 protein results from TCRdb running MiXCR on the multiplex PCR reads. This sample has fewer than 450,000 distinct CDR3 sequences; 20% to 25% occur once, and the top ten carry 20% to 25%. Time point noted: persistent/refractory GD, antithyroid drugs over 5 years with positive TRAb. RNA from PBMCs was the source of the TCR library.

J is TRBJ2-7 and V is TRBV19; unclear D gene. This sequence was found in a female donor with Graves disease. The material was peripheral blood mononuclear cells (PBMCs), obtained when the disease was refractory, from a patient treated with antithyroid drugs. CDR3 bases: TGTGCCACTCGTGGAGCAGCATACTACGAGCAGTACTTC. Translating it yields CATRGAAYYEQYF.